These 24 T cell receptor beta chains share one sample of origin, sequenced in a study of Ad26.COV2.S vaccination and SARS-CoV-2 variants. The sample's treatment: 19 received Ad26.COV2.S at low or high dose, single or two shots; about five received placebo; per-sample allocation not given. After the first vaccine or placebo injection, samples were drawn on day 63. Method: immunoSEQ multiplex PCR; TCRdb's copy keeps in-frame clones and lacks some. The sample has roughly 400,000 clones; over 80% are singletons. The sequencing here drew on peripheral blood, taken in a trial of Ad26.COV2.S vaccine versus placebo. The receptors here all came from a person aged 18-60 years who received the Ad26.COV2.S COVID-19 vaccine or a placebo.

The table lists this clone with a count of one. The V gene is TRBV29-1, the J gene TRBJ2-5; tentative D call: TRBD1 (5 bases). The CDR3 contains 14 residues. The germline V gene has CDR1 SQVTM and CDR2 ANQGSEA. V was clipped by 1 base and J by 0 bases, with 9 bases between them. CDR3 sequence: CSVEGDSNQETQYF. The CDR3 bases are TGCAGCGTTGAAGGCGACAGCAACCAAGAGACCCAGTACTTC.

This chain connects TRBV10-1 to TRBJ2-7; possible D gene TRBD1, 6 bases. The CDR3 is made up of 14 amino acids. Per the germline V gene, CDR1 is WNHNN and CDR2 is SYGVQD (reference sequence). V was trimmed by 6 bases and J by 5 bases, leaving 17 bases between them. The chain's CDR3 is CASSQGILLHEQYF. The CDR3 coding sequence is TGCGCCAGCAGCCAGGGGATCCTACTGCACGAGCAGTACTTC.

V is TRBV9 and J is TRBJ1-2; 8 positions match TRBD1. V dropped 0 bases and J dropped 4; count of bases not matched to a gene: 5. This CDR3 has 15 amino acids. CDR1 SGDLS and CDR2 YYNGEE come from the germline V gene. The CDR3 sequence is CASSVGGQAAYGYTF. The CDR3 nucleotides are TGTGCCAGCAGCGTAGGGGGACAGGCCGCCTATGGCTACACCTTC. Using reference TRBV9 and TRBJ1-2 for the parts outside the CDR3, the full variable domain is DSGVTQTPKHLITATGQRVTLRCSPRSGDLSVYWYQQSLDQGLQFLIQYYNGEERAKGNILERFSAQQFPDLHSELNLSSLELGDSALYFCASSVGGQAAYGYTFGSGTRLTVV.

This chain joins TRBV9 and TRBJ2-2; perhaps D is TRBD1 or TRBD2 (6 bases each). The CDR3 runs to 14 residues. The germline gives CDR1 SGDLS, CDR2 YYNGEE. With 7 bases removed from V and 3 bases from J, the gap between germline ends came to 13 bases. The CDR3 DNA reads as TGTGCCAGCGCTAGGGGGAGGTACACCGGGGAGCTGTTTTTT. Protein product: CASARGRYTGELFF.

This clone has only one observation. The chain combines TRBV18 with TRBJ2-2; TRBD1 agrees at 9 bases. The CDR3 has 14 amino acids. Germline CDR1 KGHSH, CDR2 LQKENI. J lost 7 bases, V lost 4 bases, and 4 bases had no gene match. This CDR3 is CASSRDRDGGELFF. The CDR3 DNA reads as TGTGCCAGCTCACGGGACAGGGATGGCGGGGAGCTGTTTTTT.

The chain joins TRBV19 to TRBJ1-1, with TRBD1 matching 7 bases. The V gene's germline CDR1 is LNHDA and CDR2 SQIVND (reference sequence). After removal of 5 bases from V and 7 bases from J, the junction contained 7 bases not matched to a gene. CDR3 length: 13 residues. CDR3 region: CASSSRDSFEAFF. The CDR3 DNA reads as TGTGCCAGTAGTTCCCGGGACAGTTTTGAAGCTTTCTTT.

CDR3 in amino acids: CASSPRTRTTDTQYF. DNA for the CDR3: TGTGCCAGCAGTCCCCGGACTAGAACCACAGATACGCAGTATTTT. The rearrangement links TRBV6-5 to TRBJ2-3, with TRBD2 identical over 7 bases. Losses at the gene ends were 5 bases for V and 2 bases for J; bases not matched to a gene: 7. Looked up from germline, CDR1 is MNHEY and CDR2 is SVGAGI. The CDR3 extends over 15 amino acids.

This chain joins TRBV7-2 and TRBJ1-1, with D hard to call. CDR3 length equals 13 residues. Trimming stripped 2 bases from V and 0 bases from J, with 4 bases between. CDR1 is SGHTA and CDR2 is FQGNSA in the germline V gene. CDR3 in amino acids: CASSLKVNTEAFF. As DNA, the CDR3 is TGTGCCAGCAGCTTAAAGGTGAACACTGAAGCTTTCTTT.

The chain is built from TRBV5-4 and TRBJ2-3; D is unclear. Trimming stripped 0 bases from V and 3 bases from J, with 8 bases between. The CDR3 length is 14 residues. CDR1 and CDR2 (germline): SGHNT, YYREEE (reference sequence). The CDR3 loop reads CASSLGAPTDTQYF. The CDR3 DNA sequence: TGTGCCAGCAGCTTGGGGGCCCCGACAGATACGCAGTATTTT.

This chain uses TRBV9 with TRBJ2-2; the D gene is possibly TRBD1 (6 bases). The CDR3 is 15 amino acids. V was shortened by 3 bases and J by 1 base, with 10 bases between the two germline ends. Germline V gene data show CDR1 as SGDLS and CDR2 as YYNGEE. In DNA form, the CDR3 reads TGTGCCAGCAGCGAACAGGGCAGGAACACCGGGGAGCTGTTTTTT. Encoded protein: CASSEQGRNTGELFF.

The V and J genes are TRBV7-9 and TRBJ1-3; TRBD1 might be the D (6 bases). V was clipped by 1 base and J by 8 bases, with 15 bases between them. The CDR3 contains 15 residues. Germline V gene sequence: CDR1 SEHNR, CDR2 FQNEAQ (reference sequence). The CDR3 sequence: CASSLEGGIVDTIYF. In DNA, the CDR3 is TGTGCCAGCAGCTTAGAAGGGGGGATTGTAGACACCATATATTTT. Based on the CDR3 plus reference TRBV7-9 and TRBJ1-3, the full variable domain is DTGVSQNPRHKITKRGQNVTFRCDPISEHNRLYWYRQTLGQGPEFLTYFQNEAQLEKSRLLSDRFSAERPKGSFSTLEIQRTEQGDSAMYLCASSLEGGIVDTIYFGEGSWLTVV.

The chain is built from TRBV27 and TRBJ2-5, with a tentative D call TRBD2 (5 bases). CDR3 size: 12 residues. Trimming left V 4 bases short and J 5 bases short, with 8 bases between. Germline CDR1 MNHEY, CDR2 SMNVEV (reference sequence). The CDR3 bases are TGTGCCAGCAGTTCCCGAGGGGAGACCCAGTACTTC. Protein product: CASSSRGETQYF.

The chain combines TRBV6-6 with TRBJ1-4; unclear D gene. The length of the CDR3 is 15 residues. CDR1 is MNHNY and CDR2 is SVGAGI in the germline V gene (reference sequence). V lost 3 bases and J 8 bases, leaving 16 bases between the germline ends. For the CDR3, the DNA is TGTGCCAGCAGTTATCCGGAACCACGGGAGGAAAAACTGTTTTTT. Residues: CASSYPEPREEKLFF.

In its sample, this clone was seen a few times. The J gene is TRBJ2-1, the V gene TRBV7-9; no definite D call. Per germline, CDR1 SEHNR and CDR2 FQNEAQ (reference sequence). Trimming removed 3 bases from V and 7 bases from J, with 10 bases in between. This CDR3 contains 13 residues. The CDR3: CASSFIGGNEQFF. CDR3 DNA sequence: TGTGCCAGCAGCTTTATAGGTGGGAATGAGCAGTTCTTC. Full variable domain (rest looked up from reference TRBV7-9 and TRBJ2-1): DTGVSQNPRHKITKRGQNVTFRCDPISEHNRLYWYRQTLGQGPEFLTYFQNEAQLEKSRLLSDRFSAERPKGSFSTLEIQRTEQGDSAMYLCASSFIGGNEQFFGPGTRLTVL.

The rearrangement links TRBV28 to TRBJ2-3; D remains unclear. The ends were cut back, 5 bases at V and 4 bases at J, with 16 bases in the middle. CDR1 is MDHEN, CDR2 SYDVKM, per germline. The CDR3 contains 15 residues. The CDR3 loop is CASSPYPDKPDTQYF. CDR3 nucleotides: TGTGCCAGCAGTCCTTACCCCGACAAACCAGATACGCAGTATTTT.

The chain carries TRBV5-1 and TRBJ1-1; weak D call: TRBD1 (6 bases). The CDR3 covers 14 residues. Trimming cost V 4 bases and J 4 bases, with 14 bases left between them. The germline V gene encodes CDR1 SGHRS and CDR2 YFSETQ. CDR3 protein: CASSLVVGGTEAFF. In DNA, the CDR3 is TGCGCCAGCAGCCTGGTGGTAGGGGGCACTGAAGCTTTCTTT.

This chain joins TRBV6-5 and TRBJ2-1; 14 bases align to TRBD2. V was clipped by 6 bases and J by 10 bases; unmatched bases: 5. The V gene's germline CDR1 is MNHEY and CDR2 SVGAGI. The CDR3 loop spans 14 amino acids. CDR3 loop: CASSPRTSGGEQFF. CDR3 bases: TGTGCCAGCAGCCCGCGGACTAGCGGGGGGGAGCAGTTCTTC.

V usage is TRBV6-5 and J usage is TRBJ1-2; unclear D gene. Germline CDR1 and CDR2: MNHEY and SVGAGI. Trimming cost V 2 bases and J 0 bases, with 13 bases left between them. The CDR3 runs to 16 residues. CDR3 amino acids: CASSYSLGVANYGYTF. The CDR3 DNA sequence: TGTGCCAGCAGTTACAGTTTGGGCGTAGCTAACTATGGCTACACCTTC.

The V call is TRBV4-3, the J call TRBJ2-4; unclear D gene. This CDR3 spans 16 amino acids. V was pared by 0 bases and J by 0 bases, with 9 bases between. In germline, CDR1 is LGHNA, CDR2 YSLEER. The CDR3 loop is CASSQDTPIAKNIQYF. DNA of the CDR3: TGCGCCAGCAGCCAAGATACCCCCATAGCCAAAAACATTCAGTACTTC.

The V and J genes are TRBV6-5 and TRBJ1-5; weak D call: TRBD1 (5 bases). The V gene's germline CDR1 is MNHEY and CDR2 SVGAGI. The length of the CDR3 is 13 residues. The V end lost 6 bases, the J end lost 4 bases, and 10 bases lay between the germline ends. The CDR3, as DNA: TGTGCCAGCAGCAAACAGGTTAATCAGCCCCAGCATTTT. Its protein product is CASSKQVNQPQHF.

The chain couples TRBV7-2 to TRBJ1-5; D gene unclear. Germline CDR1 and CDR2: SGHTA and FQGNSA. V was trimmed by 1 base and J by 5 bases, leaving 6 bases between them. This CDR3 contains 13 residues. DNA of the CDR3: TGTGCCAGCAGCTTAGGAGAATATCAGCCCCAGCATTTT. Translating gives CASSLGEYQPQHF. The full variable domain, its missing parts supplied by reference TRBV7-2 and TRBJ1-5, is GAGVSQSPSNKVTEKGKDVELRCDPISGHTALYWYRQSLGQGLEFLIYFQGNSAPDKSGLPSDRFSAERTGGSVSTLTIQRTQQEDSAVYLCASSLGEYQPQHFGDGTRLSIL.

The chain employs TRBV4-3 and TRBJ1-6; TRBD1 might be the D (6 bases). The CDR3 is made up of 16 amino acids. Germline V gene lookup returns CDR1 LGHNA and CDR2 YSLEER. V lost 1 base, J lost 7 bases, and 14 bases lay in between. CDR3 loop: CASSQGTGQGNSPLHF. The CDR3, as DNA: TGCGCCAGCAGCCAAGGAACGGGGCAGGGGAATTCACCCCTCCACTTT.

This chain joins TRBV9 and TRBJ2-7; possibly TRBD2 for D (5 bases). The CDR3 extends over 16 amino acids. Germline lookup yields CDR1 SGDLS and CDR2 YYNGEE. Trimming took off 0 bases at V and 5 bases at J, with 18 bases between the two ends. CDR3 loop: CASSVGRSWGADEQYF. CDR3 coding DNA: TGTGCCAGCAGCGTAGGTCGGAGTTGGGGAGCCGACGAGCAGTACTTC. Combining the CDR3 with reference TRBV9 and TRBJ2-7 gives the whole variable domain DSGVTQTPKHLITATGQRVTLRCSPRSGDLSVYWYQQSLDQGLQFLIQYYNGEERAKGNILERFSAQQFPDLHSELNLSSLELGDSALYFCASSVGRSWGADEQYFGPGTRLTVT.

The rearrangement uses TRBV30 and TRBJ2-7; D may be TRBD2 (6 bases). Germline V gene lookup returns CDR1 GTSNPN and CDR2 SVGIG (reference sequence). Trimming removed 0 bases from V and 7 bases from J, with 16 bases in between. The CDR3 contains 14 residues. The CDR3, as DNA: TGTGCCTGGAGTGTTAAGCTCCTGGCGGGGGAGCAGTACTTC. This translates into CAWSVKLLAGEQYF.